These T cell receptor beta chains were read from a single sample in a study of cytomegalovirus exposure and HLA in healthy donors. The method was immunoSEQ multiplex PCR; TCRdb's version includes in-frame clones alone and lacks a portion of them. The sample has roughly 130,000 clones; 80% are singletons. The sequencing sample was made of PBMCs. These receptors originate from a man aged 35 to 55 in good health and CMV-seronegative. The conserved cysteine and the conserved F or W are not part of the CDR3 here. D genes are given only for firm matches.

J gene,V gene,D gene,CDR3 protein
TRBJ1-1,TRBV28,-,ASKLGGPTEAF
TRBJ1-2,TRBV10-3,-,AISVSFGRPDYGYT
TRBJ1-2,TRBV28,-,ASSLLGAGNYGYT
TRBJ2-5,TRBV7-8,-,ASSTSYQETQY
TRBJ2-1,TRBV4-2,TRBD2,ASSELAGGVRF
TRBJ1-4,TRBV19,TRBD1,ASTDRGMGNEKLF
TRBJ2-3,TRBV6-4,-,ASSDRTAQDTQY
TRBJ1-4,TRBV5-1,TRBD1,ASSLTGVPNEKLF
TRBJ1-2,TRBV19,TRBD1,ASSMGQPINYGYT
TRBJ1-1,TRBV7-9,TRBD1,SSSLRGTGNTEAF
TRBJ2-7,TRBV18,TRBD1,ASSPVGTGGKTYEQY
TRBJ2-7,TRBV4-1,TRBD1,ASSQGQGRLFYEQY
TRBJ1-1,TRBV7-3,TRBD1,ASSPGTGPGLANTEAF
TRBJ2-3,TRBV7-9,-,ASSLDQSTDTQY
-,TRBV25-1,-,ASSDGVAGADEQY
TRBJ1-3,TRBV28,-,ASSLKQGIGNTIY
TRBJ2-5,TRBV7-9,-,ASSLWLRNQETQY
TRBJ2-7,TRBV28,-,ASSLAGASPHDEQY
TRBJ1-1,TRBV7-9,TRBD1,ASSLAGQGNPEAF
TRBJ1-3,TRBV5-1,TRBD1,ASRRTGDGNTIY
TRBJ2-2,TRBV2,-,ASSESGVNTGELF